The rows below give T cell receptor beta chains drawn from one sample of a study of beta chain features in type 1 diabetes. TCRdb's table, derived via immunoSEQ multiplex PCR, lists solely in-frame clones and lacks some. The data hold more than 300,000 clones, with about 15% observed a single time. The sequenced material came from naive CD4+ T cells from blood. The receptors were sampled from a young woman in good health. The CDR3 runs from the conserved cysteine through the conserved F or W. D genes are given only for firm matches. Size is stated for part of the rows, as once, few or many counts, or as a class when the clone is expanded.

CDR3nt	CDR3aa	d_gene	v_gene	j_gene	abundance
TGTGCCAGCAGCTCCTCTTGGGGAGTCGGCACAGATACGCAGTATTTT	CASSSSWGVGTDTQYF	NA	TRBV7-9	TRBJ2-3	NA
TGTGCCAGCAGCTTGCCTAGTAGCGGGATGACAGATACGCAGTATTTT	CASSLPSSGMTDTQYF	TRBD2	TRBV5-6	TRBJ2-3	NA
TGTGCCTGGAGTGTCGGCGGGATTACCTACGAGCAGTACTTC	CAWSVGGITYEQYF	NA	TRBV30	TRBJ2-7	NA
TGTGCCTGGAGTGTAAGGGCGGGAGTGGGATACGAGCAGTACTTC	CAWSVRAGVGYEQYF	TRBD2	TRBV30	TRBJ2-7	NA
TGTGCCAGCAGTCTATACGGGGCGGGAGAGCAAGAGACCCAGTACTTC	CASSLYGAGEQETQYF	TRBD2	TRBV27	TRBJ2-5	few
TGTGCCAGCAGTTTCGGGACAGGGCTCAATGAGCAGTTCTTC	CASSFGTGLNEQFF	TRBD1	TRBV28	TRBJ2-1	few
TGTGCCAGCAGTATTCAAGCGGGAGGATCCCATGAGCAGTTCTTC	CASSIQAGGSHEQFF	TRBD2	TRBV6-4	TRBJ2-1	NA
TGCGCCAGCAGCCAAGAACAGGTCTATGGCTACACCTTC	CASSQEQVYGYTF	NA	TRBV4-3	TRBJ1-2	NA
TGTGCCAGCACATTCGGGACAGGGTATAAAGCTTTCTTT	CASTFGTGYKAFF	TRBD1	TRBV25-1	TRBJ1-1	few
TGCAGCGTTGGGTCAGGGTCCACTGAAGCTTTCTTT	CSVGSGSTEAFF	NA	TRBV29-1	TRBJ1-1	NA
TGCGCCAGCAGCTCCTGGACGACAGGGGTTCTCGTCGAGCAGTACTTC	CASSSWTTGVLVEQYF	TRBD1	TRBV5-1	TRBJ2-7	few